Reported below is one TCR beta chain. Mismatch with germline at one junction end may stem from a read error. As processed by the authors: Amplification with reference gene primers provided the estimates of nucleated cell counts. Repertoires were generated with immunoSEQ multiplex PCR, while TCRdb's copy carries only in-frame clones and drops some. V, J and clone size reflect that table, while D and trimming were determined from the DNA. This table has hundreds of thousands of clones, over 75% appearing once. The data are from a study of blood T cell repertoires in COVID-19. Study background: Whether acute or convalescent, the COVID-19 samples came from the United States, Italy and Spain. PBMCs, B-cell-depleted T cells, or T cells provided the cDNA or gDNA that made up the material.

The CDR3 extends over 11 amino acids. CDR1 and CDR2 (germline): SSHAT, FNYEAQ (reference sequence). The V gene is TRBV7-7, the J gene TRBJ1-2, with D unresolved. The material sequenced was peripheral blood. The clonotype was recovered from a man in his fifties or sixties with active or convalescent COVID-19. CDR3 coding DNA: TGTGCTAGCACCCCGATCGGGGGCTACACCTTC. Translating gives CASTPIGGYTF.